This is a list of T cell receptor beta chains from one sample in a study of blood T cell repertoires in COVID-19. TCRdb's table, derived via immunoSEQ multiplex PCR, lists solely in-frame clones and lacks some. The sample lists hundreds of thousands of clones; around 89% were seen once. Sequencing was carried out using peripheral blood. Receptors originate from a woman between 50 and 59 years old with COVID-19, enrolled during active disease. Both conserved end residues are part of each CDR3. The D gene is left open where the match is weak. The size of a clone is reported for some rows only, either as once, few or many, or as a class for expanded clones.

clone size,V gene,J gene,D gene,CDR3 DNA,CDR3 protein
once,TRBV7-9,TRBJ1-1,TRBD1,TGTGCCAGCAGCTTAGAACAGGGGGGCACTGAAGCTTTCTTT,CASSLEQGGTEAFF
NA,TRBV15,TRBJ2-5,NA,TGTGCCACCAGCAGCCCCCCGAGGACCCAGTACTTC,CATSSPPRTQYF
NA,TRBV19,TRBJ2-2,NA,TGTGCCAGTAGTTATCCGAACACCGGGGAGCTGTTTTTT,CASSYPNTGELFF
NA,TRBV7-9,TRBJ2-1,TRBD2,TGTGCCAGCAGCTCCCGCAGACTAGCGGTATACAATGAGCAGTTCTTC,CASSSRRLAVYNEQFF
NA,TRBV7-9,TRBJ1-5,NA,TGTGCCAGCAGCTCCGGTAGGGACACCAATCAGCCCCAGCATTTT,CASSSGRDTNQPQHF
NA,TRBV7-6,TRBJ1-1,NA,TGTGCCAGCAGCTCCCAGGAGAACACTGAAGCTTTCTTT,CASSSQENTEAFF
NA,TRBV7-9,TRBJ2-1,TRBD2,TGTGCCAGCAGCGCGAGAAGCGGGGGGCTTTACAATGAGCAGTTCTTC,CASSARSGGLYNEQFF
NA,TRBV19,TRBJ2-2,TRBD1,TGTGCCAGTAGTACCAACAGGGGGACCGGGGAGCTGTTTTTT,CASSTNRGTGELFF
NA,TRBV5-6,TRBJ1-1,NA,TGTGCCAGCAGCCAGGAGGGCCTTATGCGGGCTTTCTTT,CASSQEGLMRAFF
NA,TRBV5-1,TRBJ1-2,NA,TGCGCCAGCAGCTTGGAGACAACGTCCGGCTACACCTTC,CASSLETTSGYTF